This is a list of T cell receptor beta chains from one sample in a study of blood T cells in healthy people across ages. MiXCR, applied by TCRdb to the 5' RACE reads, yields one record per CDR3 protein. The table lists approximately 1.5 million distinct CDR3 sequences, 30% to 40% of them singletons. The source material was blood. Source of these receptors: a woman aged 25 to 39 in good health. CDR3s leave out the opening cysteine and the closing phenylalanine or tryptophan.

v_call,cdr3_aa
TRBV5-1,ASSSTPTGSYNEQF
TRBV4-1,ASSGRGNEQY
TRBV2,ASRTDWNTEAF
TRBV5-1,ASSLAALGTVPLEQY
TRBV20-1,SAMRPQETQY
TRBV6-1,ASSEPGPPTYEQY
TRBV29-1,SVQTGQETQY
TRBV15,ATSRALRTGIDSPLH
TRBV20-1,SATGRRDNANYGYT
TRBV6-1,ASSSVSGDTQY
TRBV20-1,SASDRESSGANVLT
TRBV7-2,ASSRIETSVYSYEQY